This T cell receptor (beta chain) was recorded in a study of blood T cell repertoires in COVID-19. This CDR3 comprises 15 residues. Germline-derived CDR1 and CDR2 are KGHSH and LQKENI. With 2 bases removed from V and 2 bases from J, the gap between germline ends came to 10 bases. Sequencing used immunoSEQ multiplex PCR; TCRdb keeps in-frame clones, though not all of them. The sample carries a few hundred thousand clones, about four fifths recorded once. Sequencing input: peripheral blood. The gene calls are TRBV18 and TRBJ2-1; D possibly corresponds to TRBD2 (5 bases). The sequence was collected from a woman between 18 and 29 years old with acute or convalescent COVID-19. The CDR3 DNA is TGTGCCAGCTCACCAGCTAGCCGAGCCTACAATGAGCAGTTCTTC. Translating it yields CASSPASRAYNEQFF.